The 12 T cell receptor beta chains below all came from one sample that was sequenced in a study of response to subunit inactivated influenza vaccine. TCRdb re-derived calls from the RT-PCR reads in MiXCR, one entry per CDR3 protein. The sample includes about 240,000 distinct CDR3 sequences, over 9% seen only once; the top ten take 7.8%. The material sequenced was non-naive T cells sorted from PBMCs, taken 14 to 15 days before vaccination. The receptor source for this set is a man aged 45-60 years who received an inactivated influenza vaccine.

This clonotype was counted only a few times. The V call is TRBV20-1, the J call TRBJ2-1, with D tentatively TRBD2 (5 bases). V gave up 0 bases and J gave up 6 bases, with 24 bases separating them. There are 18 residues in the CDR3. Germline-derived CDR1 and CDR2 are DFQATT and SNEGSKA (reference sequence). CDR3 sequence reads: CSARDLVRGSGRSNEQFF. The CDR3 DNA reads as TGCAGTGCTAGAGATCTGGTACGAGGGAGCGGTCGTAGCAATGAGCAGTTCTTC.

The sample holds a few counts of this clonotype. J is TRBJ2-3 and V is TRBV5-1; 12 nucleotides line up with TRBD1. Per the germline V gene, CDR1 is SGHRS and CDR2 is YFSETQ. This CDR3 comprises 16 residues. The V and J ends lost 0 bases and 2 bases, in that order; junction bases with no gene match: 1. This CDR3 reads CASSLAGQGATDTQYF. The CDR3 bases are TGCGCCAGCAGCTTGGCGGGACAGGGGGCCACAGATACGCAGTATTTT.

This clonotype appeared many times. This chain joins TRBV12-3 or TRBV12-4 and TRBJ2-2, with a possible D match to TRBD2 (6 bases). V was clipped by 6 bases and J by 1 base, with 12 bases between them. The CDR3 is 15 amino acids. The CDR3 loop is CASRSSGRNTGELFF. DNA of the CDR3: TGTGCCAGCAGGAGCAGCGGGCGGAACACCGGGGAGCTGTTTTTT.

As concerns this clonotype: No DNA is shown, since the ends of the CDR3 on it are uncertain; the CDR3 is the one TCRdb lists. Here the CDR3 reads CASSLSAAAPGSCFF. The V call is TRBV7-9, the J call TRBJ2-2. Ends included, the CDR3 has 15 residues. CDR1 and CDR2 from the germline V gene are SEHNR and FQNEAQ (reference sequence).

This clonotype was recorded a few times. The CDR3: CSGTGGTAEKLFF. Written as DNA, the CDR3 is TGCAGTGGCACGGGGGGCACTGCTGAAAAACTGTTTTTT. V gene TRBV20-1 combines with J gene TRBJ1-4; D perhaps matches TRBD1 (6 bases). V lost 7 bases and J 7 bases, leaving 16 bases between the germline ends. CDR3 length: 13 residues. Germline values: CDR1 DFQATT, CDR2 SNEGSKA (reference sequence).

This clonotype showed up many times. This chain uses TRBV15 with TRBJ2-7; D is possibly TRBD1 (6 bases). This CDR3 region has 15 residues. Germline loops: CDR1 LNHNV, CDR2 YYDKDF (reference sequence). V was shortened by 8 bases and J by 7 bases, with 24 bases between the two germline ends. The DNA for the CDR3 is TGTGCCACCCAAACAGGGCGTCACCCCACCCAGGAGCAGTACTTC. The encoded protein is CATQTGRHPTQEQYF. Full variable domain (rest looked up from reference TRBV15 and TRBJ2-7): DAMVIQNPRYQVTQFGKPVTLSCSQTLNHNVMYWYQQKSSQAPKLLFHYYDKDFNNEADTPDNFQSRRPNTSFCFLDIRSPGLGDTAMYLCATQTGRHPTQEQYFGPGTRLTVT.

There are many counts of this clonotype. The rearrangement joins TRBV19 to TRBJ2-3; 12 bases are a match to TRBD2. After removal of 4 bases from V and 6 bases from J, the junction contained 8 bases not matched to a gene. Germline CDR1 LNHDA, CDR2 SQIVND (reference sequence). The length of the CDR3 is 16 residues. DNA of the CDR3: TGTGCCAGTAGTACCCACCTAGCGGGAGGGGCCGATACGCAGTATTTT. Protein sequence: CASSTHLAGGADTQYF.

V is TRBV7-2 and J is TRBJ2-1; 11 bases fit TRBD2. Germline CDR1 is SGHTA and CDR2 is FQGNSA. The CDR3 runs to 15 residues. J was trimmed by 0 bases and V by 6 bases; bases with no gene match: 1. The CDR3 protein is CASSTSGGSYNEQFF. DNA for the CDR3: TGTGCCAGCAGTACTAGCGGGGGCTCCTACAATGAGCAGTTCTTC.

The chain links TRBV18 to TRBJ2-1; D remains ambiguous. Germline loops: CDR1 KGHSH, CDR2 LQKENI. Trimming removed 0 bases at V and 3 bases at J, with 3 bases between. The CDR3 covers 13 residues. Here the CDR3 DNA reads TGTGCCAGCTCACCACCGATCTACAATGAGCAGTTCTTC. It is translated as CASSPPIYNEQFF.

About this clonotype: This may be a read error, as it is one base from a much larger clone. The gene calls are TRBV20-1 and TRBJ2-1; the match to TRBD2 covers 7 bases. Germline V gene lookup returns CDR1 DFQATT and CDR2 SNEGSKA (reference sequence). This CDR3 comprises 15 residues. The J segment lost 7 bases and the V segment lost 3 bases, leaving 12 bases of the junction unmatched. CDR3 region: CSASAVGGLSNEQFF. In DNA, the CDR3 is TGCAGTGCTAGCGCCGTGGGAGGGCTGTCGAATGAGCAGTTCTTC.

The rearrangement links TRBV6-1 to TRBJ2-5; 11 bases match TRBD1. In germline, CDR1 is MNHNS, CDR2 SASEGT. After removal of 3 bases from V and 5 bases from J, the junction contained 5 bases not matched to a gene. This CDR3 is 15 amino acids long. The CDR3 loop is CASSDWTGGGETQYF. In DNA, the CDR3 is TGTGCCAGCAGTGACTGGACAGGGGGCGGTGAGACCCAGTACTTC.

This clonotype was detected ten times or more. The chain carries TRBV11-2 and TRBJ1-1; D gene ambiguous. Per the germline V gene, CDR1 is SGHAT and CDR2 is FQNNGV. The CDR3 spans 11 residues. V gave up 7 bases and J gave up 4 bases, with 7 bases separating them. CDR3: CASTSSTEAFF. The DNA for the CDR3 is TGTGCCAGCACCTCGAGCACTGAAGCTTTCTTT.